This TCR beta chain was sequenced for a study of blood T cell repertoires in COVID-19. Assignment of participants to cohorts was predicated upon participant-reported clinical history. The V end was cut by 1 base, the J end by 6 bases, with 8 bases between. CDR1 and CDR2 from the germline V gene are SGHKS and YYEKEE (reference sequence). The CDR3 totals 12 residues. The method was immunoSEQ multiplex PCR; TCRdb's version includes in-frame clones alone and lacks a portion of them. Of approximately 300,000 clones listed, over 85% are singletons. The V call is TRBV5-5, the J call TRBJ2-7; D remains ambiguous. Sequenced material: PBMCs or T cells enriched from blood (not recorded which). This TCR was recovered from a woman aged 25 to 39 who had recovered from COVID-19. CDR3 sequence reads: CASSLLVGEQYF. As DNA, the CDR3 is TGTGCCAGCAGCTTGCTAGTCGGCGAGCAGTACTTC. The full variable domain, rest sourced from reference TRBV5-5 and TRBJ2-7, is DAGVTQSPTHLIKTRGQQVTLRCSPISGHKSVSWYQQVLGQGPQFIFQYYEKEERGRGNFPDRFSARQFPNYSSELNVNALLLGDSALYLCASSLLVGEQYFGPGTRLTVT.